This TCR beta chain comes out of a study of T cell repertoires in cytomegalovirus infection. Study context: Recently identified HLA-C-restricted CMV epitopes were among the peptides used.

Trimming stripped 3 bases from V and 0 bases from J, with 11 bases between. Germline-derived CDR1 and CDR2 are SGHDT and YYEEEE. There are 15 residues in the CDR3. TCRdb itself ran the reads through MiXCR, one entry per CDR3 protein. The data hold approximately 590,000 distinct CDR3 sequences, with about 40% observed a single time. The table lists this clonotype with a few counts. The antigen is undetermined. The clonotype was recovered from a human donor in good health (CMV status not recorded). Some clones in this sample may be carry-over from other donors' samples. Sample: cultured PBMCs, taken from culture after CMV antigen stimulation. The chain is built from TRBV5-6 and TRBJ2-3; perhaps TRBD1 as D (5 bases). The CDR3 coding sequence is TGTGCCAGCAGCTCGACGCACAGGAGCACAGATACGCAGTATTTT. Protein sequence: CASSSTHRSTDTQYF.